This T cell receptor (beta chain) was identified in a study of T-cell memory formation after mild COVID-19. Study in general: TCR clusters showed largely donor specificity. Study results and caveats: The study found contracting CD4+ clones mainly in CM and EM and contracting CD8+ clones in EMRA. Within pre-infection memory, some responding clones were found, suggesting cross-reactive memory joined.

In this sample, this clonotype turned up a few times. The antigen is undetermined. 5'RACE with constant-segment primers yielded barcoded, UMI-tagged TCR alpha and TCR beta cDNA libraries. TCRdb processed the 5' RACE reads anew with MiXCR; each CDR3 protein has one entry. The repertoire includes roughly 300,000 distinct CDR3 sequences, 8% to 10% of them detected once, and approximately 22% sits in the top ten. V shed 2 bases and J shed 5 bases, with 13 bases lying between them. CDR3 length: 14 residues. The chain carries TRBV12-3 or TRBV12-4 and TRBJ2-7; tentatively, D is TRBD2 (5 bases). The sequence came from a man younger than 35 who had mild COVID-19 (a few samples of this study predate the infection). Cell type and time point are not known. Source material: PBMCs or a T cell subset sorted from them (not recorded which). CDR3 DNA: TGTGCCAGCAGTTTAAGGATAGGGAGTGACGAGCAGTACTTC. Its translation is CASSLRIGSDEQYF.